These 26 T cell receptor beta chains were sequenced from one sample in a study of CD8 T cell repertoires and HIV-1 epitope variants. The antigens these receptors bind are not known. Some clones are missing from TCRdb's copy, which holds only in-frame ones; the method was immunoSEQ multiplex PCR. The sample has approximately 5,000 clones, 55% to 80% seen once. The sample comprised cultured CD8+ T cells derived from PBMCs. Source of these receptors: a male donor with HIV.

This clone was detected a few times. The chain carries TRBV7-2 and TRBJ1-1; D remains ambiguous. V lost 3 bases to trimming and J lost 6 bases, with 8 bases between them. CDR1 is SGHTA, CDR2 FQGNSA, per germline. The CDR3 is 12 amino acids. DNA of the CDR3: TGTGCCAGCAGCTTGGGTAACCCTGAAGCTTTCTTT. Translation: CASSLGNPEAFF.

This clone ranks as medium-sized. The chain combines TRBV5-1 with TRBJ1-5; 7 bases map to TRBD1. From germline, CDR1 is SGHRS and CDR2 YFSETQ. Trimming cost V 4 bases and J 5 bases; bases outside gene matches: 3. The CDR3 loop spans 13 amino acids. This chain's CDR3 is CASSPTGHQPQHF. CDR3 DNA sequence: TGCGCCAGCAGCCCGACAGGGCATCAGCCCCAGCATTTT.

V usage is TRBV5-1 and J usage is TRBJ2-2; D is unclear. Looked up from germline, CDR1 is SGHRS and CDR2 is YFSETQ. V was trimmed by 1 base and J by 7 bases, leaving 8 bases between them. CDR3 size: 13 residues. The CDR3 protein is CASSLSWDGELFF. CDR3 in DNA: TGCGCCAGCAGCTTGTCCTGGGACGGGGAGCTGTTTTTT.

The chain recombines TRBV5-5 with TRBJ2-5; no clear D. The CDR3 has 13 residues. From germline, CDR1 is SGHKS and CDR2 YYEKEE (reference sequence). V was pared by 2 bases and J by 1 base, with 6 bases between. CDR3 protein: CASSLDIQETQYF. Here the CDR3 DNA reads TGTGCCAGCAGCTTAGACATCCAAGAGACCCAGTACTTC.

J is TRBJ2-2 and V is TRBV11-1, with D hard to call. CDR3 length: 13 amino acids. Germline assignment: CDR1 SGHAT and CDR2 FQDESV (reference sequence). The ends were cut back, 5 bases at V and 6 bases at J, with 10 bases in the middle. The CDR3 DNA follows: TGTGCCAGCAGCCCCCAGTCAGCCGGGGAGCTGTTTTTT. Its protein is CASSPQSAGELFF.

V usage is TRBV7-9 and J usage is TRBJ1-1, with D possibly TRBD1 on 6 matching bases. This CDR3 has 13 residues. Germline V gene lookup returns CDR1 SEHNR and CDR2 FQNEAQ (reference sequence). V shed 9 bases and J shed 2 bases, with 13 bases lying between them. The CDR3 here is CARSDRINTEAFF. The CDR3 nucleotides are TGTGCCAGATCCGACAGGATCAACACTGAAGCTTTCTTT. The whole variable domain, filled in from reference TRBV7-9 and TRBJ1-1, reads DTGVSQNPRHKITKRGQNVTFRCDPISEHNRLYWYRQTLGQGPEFLTYFQNEAQLEKSRLLSDRFSAERPKGSFSTLEIQRTEQGDSAMYLCARSDRINTEAFFGQGTRLTVV.

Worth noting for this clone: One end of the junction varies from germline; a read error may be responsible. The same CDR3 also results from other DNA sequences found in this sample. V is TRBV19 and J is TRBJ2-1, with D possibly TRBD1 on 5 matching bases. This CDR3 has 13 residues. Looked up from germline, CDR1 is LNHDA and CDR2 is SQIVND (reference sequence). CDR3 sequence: CASSIDSYNEQFF. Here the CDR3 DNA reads TGCGCCAGTAGTATCGACAGTTACAATGAGCAGTTCTTC.

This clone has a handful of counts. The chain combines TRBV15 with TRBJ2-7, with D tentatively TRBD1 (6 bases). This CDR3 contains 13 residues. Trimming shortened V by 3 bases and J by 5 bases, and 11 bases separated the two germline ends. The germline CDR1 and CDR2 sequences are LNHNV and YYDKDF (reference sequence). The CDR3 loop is CATSSLYRDEQYF. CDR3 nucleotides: TGTGCCACCAGCAGCCTATACAGGGACGAGCAGTACTTC.

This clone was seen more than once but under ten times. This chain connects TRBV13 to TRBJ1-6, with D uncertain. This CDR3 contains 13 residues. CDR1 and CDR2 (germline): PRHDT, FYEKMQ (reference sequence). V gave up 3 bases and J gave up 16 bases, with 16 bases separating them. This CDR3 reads CASSFSTPGPLHF. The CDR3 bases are TGTGCCAGCAGCTTTAGTACCCCAGGACCACTCCACTTT.

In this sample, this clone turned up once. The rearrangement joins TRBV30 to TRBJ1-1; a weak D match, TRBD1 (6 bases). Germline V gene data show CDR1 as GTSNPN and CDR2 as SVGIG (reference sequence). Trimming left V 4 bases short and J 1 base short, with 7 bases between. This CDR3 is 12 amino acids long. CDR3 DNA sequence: TGTGCCTGGACGGGGGCGAACACTGAAGCTTTCTTT. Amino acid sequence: CAWTGANTEAFF.

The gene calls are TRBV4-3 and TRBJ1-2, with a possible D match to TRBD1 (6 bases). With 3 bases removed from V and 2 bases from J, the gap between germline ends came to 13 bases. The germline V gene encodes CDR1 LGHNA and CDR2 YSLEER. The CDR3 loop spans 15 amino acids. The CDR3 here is CASSQSRGLNYGYTF. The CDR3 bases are TGCGCCAGCAGCCAGTCGCGGGGGCTGAACTATGGCTACACCTTC.

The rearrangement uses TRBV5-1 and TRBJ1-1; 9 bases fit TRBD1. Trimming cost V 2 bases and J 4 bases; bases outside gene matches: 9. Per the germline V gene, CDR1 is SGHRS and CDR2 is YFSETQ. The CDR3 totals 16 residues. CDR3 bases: TGCGCCAGCAGCTTAATCCGACAGGGGGGGAGCACTGAAGCTTTCTTT. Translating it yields CASSLIRQGGSTEAFF.

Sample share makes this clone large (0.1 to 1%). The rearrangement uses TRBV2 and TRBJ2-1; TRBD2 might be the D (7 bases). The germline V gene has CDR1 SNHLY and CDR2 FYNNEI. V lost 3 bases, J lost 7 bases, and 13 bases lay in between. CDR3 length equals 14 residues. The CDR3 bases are TGTGCCAGCAGTGAGGGGGGGACATTGAATGAGCAGTTCTTC. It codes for CASSEGGTLNEQFF.

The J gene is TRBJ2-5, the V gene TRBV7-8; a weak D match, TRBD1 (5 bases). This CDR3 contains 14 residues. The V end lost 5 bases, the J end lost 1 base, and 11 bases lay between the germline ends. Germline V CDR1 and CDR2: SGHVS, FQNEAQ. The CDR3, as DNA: TGTGCCAGCAGCGACGGACAACCCCAAGAGACCCAGTACTTC. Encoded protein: CASSDGQPQETQYF.

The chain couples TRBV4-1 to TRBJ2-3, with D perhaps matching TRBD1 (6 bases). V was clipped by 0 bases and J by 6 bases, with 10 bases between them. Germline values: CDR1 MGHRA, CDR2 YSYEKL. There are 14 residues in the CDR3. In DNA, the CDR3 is TGCGCCAGCAGCCAAGATGTGGGGGCTGATACGCAGTATTTT. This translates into CASSQDVGADTQYF.

CDR3 nucleotides: TGTGCCAGCAGCAAAGGGGTTGGGGAATCCTTTAACACTGAAGCTTTCTTT. This gives the protein CASSKGVGESFNTEAFF. This chain links TRBV21-1 with TRBJ1-1. TRBV21-1 is a pseudogene. CDR3 length: 17 residues.

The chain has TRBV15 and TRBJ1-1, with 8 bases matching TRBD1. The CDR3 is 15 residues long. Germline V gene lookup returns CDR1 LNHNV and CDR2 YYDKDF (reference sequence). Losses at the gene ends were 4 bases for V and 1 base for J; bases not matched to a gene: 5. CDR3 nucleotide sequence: TGTGCCACCAGCAATCCCGGGACAGGGAACACTGAAGCTTTCTTT. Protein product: CATSNPGTGNTEAFF.

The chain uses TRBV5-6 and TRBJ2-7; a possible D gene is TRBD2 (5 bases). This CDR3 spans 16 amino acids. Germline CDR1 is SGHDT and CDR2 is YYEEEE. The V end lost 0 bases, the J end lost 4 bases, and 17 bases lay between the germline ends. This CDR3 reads CASSLGPSLGDYEQYF. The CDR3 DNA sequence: TGTGCCAGCAGCTTGGGGCCTTCTTTGGGAGATTACGAGCAGTACTTC.

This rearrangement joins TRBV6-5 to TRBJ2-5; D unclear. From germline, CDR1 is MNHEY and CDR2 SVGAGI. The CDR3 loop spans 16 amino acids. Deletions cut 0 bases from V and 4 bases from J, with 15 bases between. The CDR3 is CASSYSRSAVPETQYF. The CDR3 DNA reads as TGTGCCAGCAGTTACTCGCGGAGCGCGGTTCCAGAGACCCAGTACTTC.

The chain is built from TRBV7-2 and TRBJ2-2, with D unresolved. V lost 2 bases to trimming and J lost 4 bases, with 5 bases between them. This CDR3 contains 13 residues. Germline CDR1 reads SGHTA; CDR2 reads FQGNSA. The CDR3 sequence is CASSLWSTGELFF. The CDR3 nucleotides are TGTGCCAGCAGCTTATGGAGCACCGGGGAGCTGTTTTTT.

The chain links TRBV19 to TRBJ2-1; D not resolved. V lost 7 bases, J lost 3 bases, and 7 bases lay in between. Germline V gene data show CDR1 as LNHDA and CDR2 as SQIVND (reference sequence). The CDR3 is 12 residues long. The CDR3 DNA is TGTGCCAGTAAAAAAGACTACAATGAGCAGTTCTTC. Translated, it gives CASKKDYNEQFF.

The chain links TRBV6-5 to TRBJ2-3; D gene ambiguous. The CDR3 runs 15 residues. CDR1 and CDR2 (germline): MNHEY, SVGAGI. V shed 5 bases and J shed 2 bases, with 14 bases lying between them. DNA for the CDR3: TGTGCCAGCAGTGTTCTTGGGCCCTACACAGATACGCAGTATTTT. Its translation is CASSVLGPYTDTQYF.

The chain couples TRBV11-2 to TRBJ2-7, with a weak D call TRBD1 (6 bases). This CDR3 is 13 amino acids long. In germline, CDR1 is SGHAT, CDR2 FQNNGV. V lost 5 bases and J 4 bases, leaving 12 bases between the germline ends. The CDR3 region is CASSPAQGYEQYF. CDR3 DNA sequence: TGTGCCAGCAGCCCCGCACAGGGATACGAGCAGTACTTC.

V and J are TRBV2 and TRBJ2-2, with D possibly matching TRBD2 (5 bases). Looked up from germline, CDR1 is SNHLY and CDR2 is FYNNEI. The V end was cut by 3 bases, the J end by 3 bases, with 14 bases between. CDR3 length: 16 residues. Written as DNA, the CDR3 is TGTGCCAGCAGTGATCAAGCGGAGGCGGACACCGGGGAGCTGTTTTTT. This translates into CASSDQAEADTGELFF. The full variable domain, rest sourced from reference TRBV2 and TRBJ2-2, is EPEVTQTPSHQVTQMGQEVILRCVPISNHLYFYWYRQILGQKVEFLVSFYNNEISEKSEIFDDQFSVERPDGSNFTLKIRSTKLEDSAMYFCASSDQAEADTGELFFGEGSRLTVL.

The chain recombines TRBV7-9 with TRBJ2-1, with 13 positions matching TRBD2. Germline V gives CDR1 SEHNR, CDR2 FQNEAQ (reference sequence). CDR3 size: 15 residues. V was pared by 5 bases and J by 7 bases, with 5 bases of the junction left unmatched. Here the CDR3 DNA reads TGTGCCAGCAGCCTGGGACTAGCGGGGACTAATGAGCAGTTCTTC. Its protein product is CASSLGLAGTNEQFF.

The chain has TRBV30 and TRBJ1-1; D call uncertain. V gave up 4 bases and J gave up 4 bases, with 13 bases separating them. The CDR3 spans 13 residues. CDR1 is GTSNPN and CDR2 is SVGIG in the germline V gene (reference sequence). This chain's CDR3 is CAWTQTVSTEAFF. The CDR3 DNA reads TGTGCCTGGACTCAAACGGTGAGCACTGAAGCTTTCTTT.